The sequence of this TCR beta chain was determined in a study of blood T cell repertoires in COVID-19. About the study: Whether acute or convalescent, the COVID-19 samples came from the United States, Italy and Spain. T cells, B-cell-depleted T cells, or PBMCs supplied cDNA or gDNA.

The germline V gene has CDR1 SGHTA and CDR2 FQGNSA. The V end lost 0 bases, the J end lost 8 bases, and 19 bases lay between the germline ends. The CDR3 loop spans 16 amino acids. Authors' methods: Amplifying reference gene primers gave estimates of nucleated cell counts. The assay was immunoSEQ multiplex PCR, and TCRdb's table has in-frame clones only and misses some. That table furnishes V, J and clone size, whereas the DNA furnished D and trimming. The profile shows around 700,000 clones, more than 80% of them singletons. Source material: peripheral blood. This receptor was obtained from a woman aged 18-29 years with acute or convalescent COVID-19. The V and J genes are TRBV7-2 and TRBJ1-2; tentatively, D is TRBD1 (6 bases). This chain's CDR3 is CASSLAIPTTGGGYTF. The DNA of the CDR3 is TGTGCCAGCAGCTTAGCCATCCCCACGACAGGAGGAGGCTACACCTTC.